Listed here are 4 T cell receptor beta chains from one sample, sequenced in a study of T cells in Graves' hyperthyroidism and ophthalmopathy. Amplification of TCR beta CDR3 regions was performed using RNA transcripts as template. HTBI primers were the set used in a first-round RT-PCR of the TCR CDR3. TCRdb re-analysed the multiplex PCR reads in MiXCR, keeping a single row per CDR3 protein. The sample lists about 290,000 distinct CDR3 sequences, over 15% occurring once. The material sequenced was blood. The source of these receptors is a woman in her sixties with Graves' ophthalmopathy.

The sample holds many counts of this clonotype. The chain links TRBV7-2 to TRBJ2-3; possibly TRBD1 for D (5 bases). V was cut by 3 bases and J by 1 base, with 14 bases left in between. The CDR3 runs to 16 residues. Germline V gene data show CDR1 as SGHTA and CDR2 as FQGNSA. The CDR3 nucleotides are TGTGCCAGCAGCTTTAGGGTTGGACAACGCACAGATACGCAGTATTTT. This encodes CASSFRVGQRTDTQYF.

V and J are TRBV18 and TRBJ2-7, with TRBD1 identical over 12 bases. The CDR3 extends over 17 amino acids. The germline gives CDR1 KGHSH, CDR2 LQKENI. J lost 7 bases, V lost 5 bases, and 15 bases had no gene match. CDR3 amino acids: CASSFGTGGSRPLEQYF. DNA for the CDR3: TGTGCCAGCTCATTTGGGACAGGGGGCTCCAGACCGCTTGAGCAGTACTTC. The complete variable domain, with remaining parts taken from reference TRBV18 and TRBJ2-7, reads NAGVMQNPRHLVRRRGQEARLRCSPMKGHSHVYWYRQLPEEGLKFMVYLQKENIIDESGMPKERFSAEFPKEGPSILRIQQVVRGDSAAYFCASSFGTGGSRPLEQYFGPGTRLTVT.

The chain uses TRBV14 and TRBJ1-2; D perhaps matches TRBD1 (6 bases). V lost 0 bases and J 2 bases, leaving 10 bases between the germline ends. CDR1 and CDR2 from the germline V gene are SGHDN and FVKESK. This CDR3 spans 15 amino acids. CDR3 amino acids: CASSQDGRGNYGYTF. CDR3 in DNA: TGTGCCAGCAGCCAAGATGGCAGGGGAAACTATGGCTACACCTTC. Drawing the rest from reference TRBV14 and TRBJ1-2, the complete variable domain is EAGVTQFPSHSVIEKGQTVTLRCDPISGHDNLYWYRRVMGKEIKFLLHFVKESKQDESGMPNNRFLAERTGGTYSTLKVQPAELEDSGVYFCASSQDGRGNYGYTFGSGTRLTVV.

This clonotype was counted at least ten times. The chain has TRBV12-3 or TRBV12-4 and TRBJ2-7; 7 positions agree with TRBD1. Germline trimming cut 6 bases from V and 2 bases from J; bases unmatched to any gene: 7. This CDR3 is built from 14 residues. The CDR3 reads CASSKDRFPYEQYF. The CDR3 bases are TGTGCCAGCAGCAAGGACAGGTTCCCCTACGAGCAGTACTTC.